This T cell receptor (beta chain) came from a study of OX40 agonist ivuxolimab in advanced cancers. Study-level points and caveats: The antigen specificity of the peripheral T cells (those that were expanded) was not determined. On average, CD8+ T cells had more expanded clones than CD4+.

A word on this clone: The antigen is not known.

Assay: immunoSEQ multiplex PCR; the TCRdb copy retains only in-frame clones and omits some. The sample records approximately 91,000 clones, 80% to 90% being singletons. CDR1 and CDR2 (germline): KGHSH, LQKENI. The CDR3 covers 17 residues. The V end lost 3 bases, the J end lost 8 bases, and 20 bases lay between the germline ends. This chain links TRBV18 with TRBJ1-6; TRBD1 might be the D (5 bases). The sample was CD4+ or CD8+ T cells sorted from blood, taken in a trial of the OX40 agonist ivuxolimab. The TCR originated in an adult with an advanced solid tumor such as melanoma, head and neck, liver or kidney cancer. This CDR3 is CASSPTLLQGVDSPLHF. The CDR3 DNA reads TGTGCCAGCTCACCTACCTTACTCCAGGGAGTGGATTCACCCCTCCACTTT.